The source of this TCR beta chain is a study of OX40 agonist ivuxolimab in advanced cancers. This CDR3 is built from 14 residues. The J segment lost 6 bases and the V segment lost 5 bases, leaving 8 bases of the junction unmatched. The V gene's germline CDR1 is SGHTA and CDR2 FQGTGA. Only in-frame clones appear in the TCRdb table, and some are missing; sequencing was by immunoSEQ multiplex PCR. The data contain some 60,000 clones, more than 85% of them singletons. This clone has only one observation. This specimen consisted of CD4+ or CD8+ T cells sorted from blood, obtained in a trial of the OX40 agonist ivuxolimab. This chain links TRBV7-3 with TRBJ1-1; TRBD1 agrees at 8 bases. The receptor was derived from an adult with an advanced solid tumor such as melanoma, head and neck, liver or kidney cancer. CDR3 nucleotide sequence: TGTGCCAGCAGCCCACAGGGGGGGTCGGCTGAAGCTTTCTTT. This translates into CASSPQGGSAEAFF.